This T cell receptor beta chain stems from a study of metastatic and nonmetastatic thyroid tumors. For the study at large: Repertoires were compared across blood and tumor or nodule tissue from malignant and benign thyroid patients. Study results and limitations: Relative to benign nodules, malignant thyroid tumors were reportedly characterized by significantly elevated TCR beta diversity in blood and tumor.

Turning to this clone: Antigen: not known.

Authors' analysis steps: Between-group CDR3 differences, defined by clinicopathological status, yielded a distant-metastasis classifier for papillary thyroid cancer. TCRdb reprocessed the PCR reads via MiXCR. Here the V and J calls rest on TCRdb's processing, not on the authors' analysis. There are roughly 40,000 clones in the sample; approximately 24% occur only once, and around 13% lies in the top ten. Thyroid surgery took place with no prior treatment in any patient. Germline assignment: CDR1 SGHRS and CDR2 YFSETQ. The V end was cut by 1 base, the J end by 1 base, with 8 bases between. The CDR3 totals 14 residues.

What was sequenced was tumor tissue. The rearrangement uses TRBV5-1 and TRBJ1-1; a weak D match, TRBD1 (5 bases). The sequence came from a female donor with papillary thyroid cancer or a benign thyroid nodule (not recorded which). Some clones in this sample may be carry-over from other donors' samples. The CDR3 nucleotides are TGCGCCAGCAGCTTGAATGGGGGGAACACTGAAGCTTTCTTT. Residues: CASSLNGGNTEAFF.